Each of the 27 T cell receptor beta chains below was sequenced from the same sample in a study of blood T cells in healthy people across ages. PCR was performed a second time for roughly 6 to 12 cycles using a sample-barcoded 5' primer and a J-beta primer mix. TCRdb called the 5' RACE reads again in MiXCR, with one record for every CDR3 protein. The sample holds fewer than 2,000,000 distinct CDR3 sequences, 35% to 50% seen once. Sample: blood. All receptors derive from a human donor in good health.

CDR3 amino acids: CSVISRGGQETQFF. CDR3 nucleotide sequence: TGCAGCGTTATTTCTCGGGGAGGGCAAGAGACCCAGTTCTTC. J is TRBJ2-1 and V is TRBV29-1, with 7 nucleotides matching TRBD2. From germline, CDR1 is SQVTM and CDR2 ANQGSEA. CDR3 length: 14 residues. V lost 5 bases to trimming and J lost 13 bases; unmatched junction nucleotides: 17.

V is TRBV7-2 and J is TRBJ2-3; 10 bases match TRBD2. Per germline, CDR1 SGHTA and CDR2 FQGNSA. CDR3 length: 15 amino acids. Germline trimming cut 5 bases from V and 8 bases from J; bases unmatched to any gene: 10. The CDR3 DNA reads TGTGCCAGCAGCCTTAGCGGGGGGAGCGGGAGTACGCAGTATTTT. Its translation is CASSLSGGSGSTQYF.

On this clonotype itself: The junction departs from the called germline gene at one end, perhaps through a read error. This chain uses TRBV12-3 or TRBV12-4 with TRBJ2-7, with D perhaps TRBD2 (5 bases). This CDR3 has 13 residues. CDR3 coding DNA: TGTGCCAGCAGTCTCGGACTTTCCTACGAGCGGTACTTC. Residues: CASSLGLSYERYF.

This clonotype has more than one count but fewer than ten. CDR3 bases: TGTGCCAGCAGCGGATGGACAGGGAGCGGCTACACCTTC. Encoded protein: CASSGWTGSGYTF. The V gene is TRBV5-5, the J gene TRBJ1-2; 8 bases agree with TRBD1. V was pared by 4 bases and J by 8 bases, with 7 bases of the junction left unmatched. Germline CDR1 reads SGHKS; CDR2 reads YYEKEE (reference sequence). The length of the CDR3 is 13 residues.

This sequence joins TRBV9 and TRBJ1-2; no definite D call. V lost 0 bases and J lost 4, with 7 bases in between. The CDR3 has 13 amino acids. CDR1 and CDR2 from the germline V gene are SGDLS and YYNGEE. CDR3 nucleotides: TGTGCCAGCAGCGTAGCCCCCAGCTATGGCTACACCTTC. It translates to CASSVAPSYGYTF.

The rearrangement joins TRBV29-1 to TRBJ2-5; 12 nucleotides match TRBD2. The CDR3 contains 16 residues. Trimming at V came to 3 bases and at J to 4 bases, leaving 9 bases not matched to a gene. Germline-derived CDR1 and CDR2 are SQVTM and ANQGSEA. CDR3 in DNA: TGCAGCGTTGAGACTTTCCCGGGACTAGCGGGAGAGACCCAGTACTTC. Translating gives CSVETFPGLAGETQYF.

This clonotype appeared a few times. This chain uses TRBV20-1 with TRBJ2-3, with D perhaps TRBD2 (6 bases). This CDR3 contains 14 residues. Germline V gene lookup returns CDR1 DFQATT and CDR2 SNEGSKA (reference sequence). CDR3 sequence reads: CSTILGGGTDTQYF. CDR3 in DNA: TGCAGCACCATACTAGGTGGGGGGACAGATACGCAGTATTTT.

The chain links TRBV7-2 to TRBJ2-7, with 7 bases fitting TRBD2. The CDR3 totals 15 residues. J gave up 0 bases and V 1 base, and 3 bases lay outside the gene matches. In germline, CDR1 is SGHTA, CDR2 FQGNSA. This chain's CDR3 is CASSLGPSGSYEQYF. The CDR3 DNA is TGTGCCAGCAGCTTAGGGCCTAGCGGCTCCTACGAGCAGTACTTC.

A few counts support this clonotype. The CDR3 here is CSARGGSYPLNIQYF. CDR3 DNA sequence: TGCAGTGCTAGAGGCGGCTCCTACCCCTTAAACATTCAGTACTTC. The chain has TRBV20-1 and TRBJ2-4; D call uncertain. CDR3 length equals 15 residues. Trimming pared 1 base from V and 6 bases from J, leaving 16 bases between. Germline V gene data show CDR1 as DFQATT and CDR2 as SNEGSKA (reference sequence).

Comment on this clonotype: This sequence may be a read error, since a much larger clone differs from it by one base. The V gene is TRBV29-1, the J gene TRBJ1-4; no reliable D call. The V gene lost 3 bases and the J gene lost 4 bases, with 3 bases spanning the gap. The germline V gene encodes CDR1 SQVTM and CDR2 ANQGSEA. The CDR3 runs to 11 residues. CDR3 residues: CSVEINEKLFF. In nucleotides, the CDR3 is TGCAGCGTTGAGATTAATGAAAAACTGTTTTTT.

The CDR3 DNA is TGCAGTGCTAGAGGACATACAGAAAACAATGAGCAGTTCTTC. This gives the protein CSARGHTENNEQFF. This chain links TRBV20-1 with TRBJ2-1; D not resolved. With 1 base removed from V and 5 bases from J, the gap between germline ends came to 12 bases. This CDR3 is built from 14 residues. Germline CDR1 is DFQATT and CDR2 is SNEGSKA (reference sequence).

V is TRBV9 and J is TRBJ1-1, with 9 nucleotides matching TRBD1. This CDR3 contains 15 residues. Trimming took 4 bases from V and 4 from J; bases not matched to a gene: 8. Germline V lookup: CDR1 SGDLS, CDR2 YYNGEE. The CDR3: CASSTATGGGTEAFF. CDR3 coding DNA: TGTGCCAGCAGCACAGCCACAGGGGGCGGCACTGAAGCTTTCTTT.

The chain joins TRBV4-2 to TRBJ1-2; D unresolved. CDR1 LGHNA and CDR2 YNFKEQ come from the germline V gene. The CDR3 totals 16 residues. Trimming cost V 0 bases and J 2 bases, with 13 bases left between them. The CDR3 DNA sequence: TGTGCCAGCAGCCAAGATCAGTGGGCGGGCAACTATGGCTACACCTTC. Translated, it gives CASSQDQWAGNYGYTF.

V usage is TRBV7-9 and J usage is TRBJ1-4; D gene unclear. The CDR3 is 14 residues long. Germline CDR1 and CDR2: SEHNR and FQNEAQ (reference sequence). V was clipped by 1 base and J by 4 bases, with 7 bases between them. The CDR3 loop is CASSLGTFNEKLFF. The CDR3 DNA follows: TGTGCCAGCAGCTTAGGGACCTTTAATGAAAAACTGTTTTTT. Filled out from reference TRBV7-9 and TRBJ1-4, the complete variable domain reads DTGVSQNPRHKITKRGQNVTFRCDPISEHNRLYWYRQTLGQGPEFLTYFQNEAQLEKSRLLSDRFSAERPKGSFSTLEIQRTEQGDSAMYLCASSLGTFNEKLFFGSGTQLSVL.

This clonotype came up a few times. The CDR3 DNA reads as TGCAGTGCTAGAGAGGGACCACGCTACAATGAGCAGTTCTTC. Protein product: CSAREGPRYNEQFF. The chain has TRBV20-1 and TRBJ2-1, with D perhaps being TRBD1 or TRBD2 (5 bases each). Germline V gives CDR1 DFQATT, CDR2 SNEGSKA (reference sequence). There are 14 residues in the CDR3. V was clipped by 0 bases and J by 3 bases, with 9 bases between them.

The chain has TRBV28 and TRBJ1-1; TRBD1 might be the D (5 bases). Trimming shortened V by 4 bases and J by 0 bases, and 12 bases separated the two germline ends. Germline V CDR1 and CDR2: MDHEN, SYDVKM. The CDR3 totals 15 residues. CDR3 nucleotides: TGTGCCAGCAGTTCCCCAGACAGTTTGAACACTGAAGCTTTCTTT. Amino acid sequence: CASSSPDSLNTEAFF.

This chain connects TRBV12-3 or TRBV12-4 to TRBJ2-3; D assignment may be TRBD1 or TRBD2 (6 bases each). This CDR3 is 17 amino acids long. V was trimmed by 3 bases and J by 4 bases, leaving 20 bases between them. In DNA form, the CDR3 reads TGTGCCAGCAGTTTGGGGGGCGGAAGGGGAATCGCAGATACGCAGTATTTT. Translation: CASSLGGGRGIADTQYF.

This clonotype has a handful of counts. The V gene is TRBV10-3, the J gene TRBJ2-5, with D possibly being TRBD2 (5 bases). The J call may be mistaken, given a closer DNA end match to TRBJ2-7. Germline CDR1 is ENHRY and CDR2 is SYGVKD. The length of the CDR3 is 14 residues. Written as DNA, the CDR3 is TGTGCCATCACTAATTTTACCCGAGGGTACGAGCAGTACTTC. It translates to CAITNFTRGYEQYF.

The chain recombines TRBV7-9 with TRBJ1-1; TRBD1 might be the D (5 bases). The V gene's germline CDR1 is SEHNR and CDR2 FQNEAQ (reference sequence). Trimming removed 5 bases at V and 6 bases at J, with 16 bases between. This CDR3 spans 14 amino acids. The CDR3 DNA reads TGTGCCAGCAGCATGTTCCTCGAAGGGGCTGAAGCTTTCTTT. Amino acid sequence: CASSMFLEGAEAFF.

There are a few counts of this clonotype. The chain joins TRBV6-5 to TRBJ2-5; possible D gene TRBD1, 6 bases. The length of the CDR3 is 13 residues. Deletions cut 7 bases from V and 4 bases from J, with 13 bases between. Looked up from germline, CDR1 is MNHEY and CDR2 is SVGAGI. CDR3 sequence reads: CASTSQGPETQYF. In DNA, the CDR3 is TGTGCCAGCACTTCACAGGGCCCAGAGACCCAGTACTTC.

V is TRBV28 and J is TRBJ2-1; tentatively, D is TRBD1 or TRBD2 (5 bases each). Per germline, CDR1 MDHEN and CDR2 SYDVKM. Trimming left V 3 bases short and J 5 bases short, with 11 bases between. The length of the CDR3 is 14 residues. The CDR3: CASSLGDIDNEQFF. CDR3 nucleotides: TGTGCCAGCAGTTTGGGGGATATTGACAATGAGCAGTTCTTC.

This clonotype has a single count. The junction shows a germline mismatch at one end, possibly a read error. The CDR3 here is CASSLPPGAKNIRYF. The CDR3 DNA is TGTGCCAGCAGCTTACCACCCGGGGCCAAAAACATTCGGTACTTC. The chain joins TRBV7-3 to TRBJ2-4, with D perhaps being TRBD1 or TRBD2 (5 bases each). The germline V gene encodes CDR1 SGHTA and CDR2 FQGTGA. The length of the CDR3 is 15 residues.

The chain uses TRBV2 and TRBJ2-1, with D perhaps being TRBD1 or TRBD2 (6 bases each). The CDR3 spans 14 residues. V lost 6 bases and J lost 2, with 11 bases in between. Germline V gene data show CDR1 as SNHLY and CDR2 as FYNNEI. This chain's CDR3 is CASSRGPAYNEQFF. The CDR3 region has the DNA TGTGCCAGCAGCCGGGGGCCCGCCTACAATGAGCAGTTCTTC.

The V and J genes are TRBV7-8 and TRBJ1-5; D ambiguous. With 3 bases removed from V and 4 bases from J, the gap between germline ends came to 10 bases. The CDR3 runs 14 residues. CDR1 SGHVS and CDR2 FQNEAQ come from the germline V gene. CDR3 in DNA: TGTGCCAGCAGCTTGACCGATCAGAATCAGCCCCAGCATTTT. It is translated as CASSLTDQNQPQHF.

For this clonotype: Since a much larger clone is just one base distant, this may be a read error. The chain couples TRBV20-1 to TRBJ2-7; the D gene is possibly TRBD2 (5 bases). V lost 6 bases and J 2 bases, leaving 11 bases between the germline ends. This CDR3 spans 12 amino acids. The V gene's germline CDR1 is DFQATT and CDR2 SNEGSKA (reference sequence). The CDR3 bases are TGCAGTGCCCCGACGGGAACCTACGAGCAGTACTTC. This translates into CSAPTGTYEQYF.

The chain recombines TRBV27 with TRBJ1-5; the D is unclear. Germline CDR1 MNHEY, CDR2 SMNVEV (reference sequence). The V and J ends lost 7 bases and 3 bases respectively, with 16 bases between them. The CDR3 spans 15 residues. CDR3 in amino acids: CASTPTMGNNQPQHF. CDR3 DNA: TGTGCCAGCACCCCAACGATGGGTAACAATCAGCCCCAGCATTTT.

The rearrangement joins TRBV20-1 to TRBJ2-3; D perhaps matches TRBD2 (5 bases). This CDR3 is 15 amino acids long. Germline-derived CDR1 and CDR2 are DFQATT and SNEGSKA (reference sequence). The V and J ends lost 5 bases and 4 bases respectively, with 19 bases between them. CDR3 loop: CSAYRTRVGSDTQYF. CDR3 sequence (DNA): TGCAGTGCTTATAGGACTCGCGTGGGCTCAGATACGCAGTATTTT.